A single sample gave rise to the 27 T cell receptor beta chains below, sequenced in a study of T cell repertoires in cytomegalovirus infection. TCRdb reprocessed the reads with MiXCR, giving one entry per CDR3 protein. This sample has under 800,000 distinct CDR3 sequences, with around 24% found just once. The specimen sequenced was CD8+ T cells from PBMCs. These receptors were collected from a human donor in good health (CMV status not recorded). Some clones in this sample may be carry-over from other donors' samples.

This clonotype has a count of ten or more. V usage is TRBV11-2 and J usage is TRBJ1-2, with D possibly matching TRBD1 (5 bases). CDR3 size: 15 residues. V was shortened by 1 base and J by 4 bases, with 13 bases between the two germline ends. Per germline, CDR1 SGHAT and CDR2 FQNNGV. CDR3 nucleotide sequence: TGTGCCAGCAGCTTAGCCAGGACATCTACCTATGGCTACACCTTC. Translation: CASSLARTSTYGYTF.

The gene calls are TRBV20-1 and TRBJ2-1; D tentatively reads TRBD1 or TRBD2 (6 bases each). Trimming took 6 bases from V and 4 from J, leaving 13 bases between them. Germline V gene sequence: CDR1 DFQATT, CDR2 SNEGSKA (reference sequence). CDR3 length: 13 residues. The CDR3 coding sequence is TGCAGTGCCATAGGGGGGCTGTACAATGAGCAGTTCTTC. The encoded protein is CSAIGGLYNEQFF.

The chain couples TRBV29-1 to TRBJ2-7; 9 nucleotides line up with TRBD2. CDR3 length: 14 residues. The germline V gene encodes CDR1 SQVTM and CDR2 ANQGSEA. The V gene end was trimmed by 4 bases and the J gene end by 0 bases; junction bases not matched to a gene: 4. The chain's CDR3 is CSVGLAETSYEQYF. For the CDR3, the DNA is TGCAGCGTTGGACTAGCGGAGACCTCCTACGAGCAGTACTTC.

The rearrangement uses TRBV19 and TRBJ1-6; D remains ambiguous. Per germline, CDR1 LNHDA and CDR2 SQIVND (reference sequence). The CDR3 sequence is 11 residues long. Deletions cut 11 bases from V and 9 bases from J, with 11 bases between. The CDR3 is CASGYASPLHF. The DNA for the CDR3 is TGTGCCTCGGGATATGCTTCACCCCTCCACTTT.

This clonotype has a single count. J is TRBJ2-5 and V is TRBV28; D uncertain. Germline V lookup: CDR1 MDHEN, CDR2 SYDVKM. The V and J ends lost 8 bases and 2 bases respectively, with 15 bases between them. The CDR3 spans 14 residues. In DNA, the CDR3 is TGTGCCAGCTGTTCCCGGGTATATCAAGAGACCCAGTACTTC. It translates to CASCSRVYQETQYF.

The gene calls are TRBV2 and TRBJ2-2; TRBD1 matches 10 bases. Trimming took 9 bases from V and 4 from J; bases not matched to a gene: 2. Germline CDR1 SNHLY, CDR2 FYNNEI. This CDR3 comprises 13 residues. Here the CDR3 DNA reads TGTGCCAGGGGGGACAGGGGCACCGGGGAGCTGTTTTTT. It yields the protein CARGDRGTGELFF.

The rearrangement uses TRBV29-1 and TRBJ1-1; possible D gene TRBD1, 5 bases. Trimming pared 3 bases from V and 11 bases from J, leaving 19 bases between. There are 13 residues in the CDR3. Germline-derived CDR1 and CDR2 are SQVTM and ANQGSEA. In DNA, the CDR3 is TGCAGCGTTGAGCCCAACCGGACACCCGACGCTTTCTTT. Translating it yields CSVEPNRTPDAFF. Using reference TRBV29-1 and TRBJ1-1 for the parts outside the CDR3, the full variable domain is SAVISQKPSRDICQRGTSLTIQCQVDSQVTMMFWYRQQPGQSLTLIATANQGSEATYESGFVIDKFPISRPNLTFSTLTVSNMSPEDSSIYLCSVEPNRTPDAFFGQGTRLTVV.

This clonotype was recorded only once. The rearrangement joins TRBV5-5 to TRBJ2-1, with TRBD1 matching 8 bases. V was pared by 2 bases and J by 6 bases, with 7 bases of the junction left unmatched. Germline lookup yields CDR1 SGHKS and CDR2 YYEKEE (reference sequence). The CDR3 is made up of 15 amino acids. The CDR3 DNA follows: TGTGCCAGCAGCTTTTTCCTAACAGGGGGCAATGAGCAGTTCTTC. Translating gives CASSFFLTGGNEQFF.

This clonotype has just a few counts. The J gene is TRBJ2-7, the V gene TRBV6-6; the D is unclear. CDR3 length: 14 residues. In germline, CDR1 is MNHNY, CDR2 SVGAGI (reference sequence). With 8 bases removed from V and 3 bases from J, the gap between germline ends came to 17 bases. DNA for the CDR3: TGTGCCAGCCTTGGGTCCGGGTCGAACTACGAGCAGTACTTC. It translates to CASLGSGSNYEQYF.

At least ten counts were recorded for this clonotype. This chain uses TRBV7-8 with TRBJ2-7; D gene ambiguous. The CDR3 runs to 12 residues. CDR1 and CDR2 (germline): SGHVS, FQNEAQ. The V gene lost 4 bases and the J gene lost 5 bases, with 9 bases spanning the gap. DNA for the CDR3: TGTGCCAGCAGCTCAGCCCCCAACGAGCAGTACGTC. Translated, it gives CASSSAPNEQYV.

This chain uses TRBV11-2 with TRBJ2-1, with D maybe TRBD2 (6 bases). Trimming stripped 3 bases from V and 8 bases from J, with 11 bases between. The CDR3 runs to 13 residues. From germline, CDR1 is SGHAT and CDR2 FQNNGV. CDR3 sequence (DNA): TGTGCCAGCAGCTTCGGGCGGGGCTATGAGCAGTTCTTC. Protein: CASSFGRGYEQFF.

The V and J genes are TRBV2 and TRBJ2-4; D remains ambiguous. CDR1 and CDR2 from the germline V gene are SNHLY and FYNNEI. V gave up 0 bases and J gave up 2 bases, with 20 bases separating them. This CDR3 spans 19 amino acids. This CDR3 reads CASSEAFGGRVGPKNIQYF. CDR3 bases: TGTGCCAGCAGTGAAGCTTTTGGTGGGCGAGTGGGCCCCAAAAACATTCAGTACTTC.

The chain joins TRBV7-9 to TRBJ2-1, with 7 bases that match TRBD2. CDR1 SEHNR and CDR2 FQNEAQ come from the germline V gene (reference sequence). This CDR3 contains 15 residues. Trimming cost V 9 bases and J 3 bases; bases outside gene matches: 11. CDR3 sequence reads: CASRNTRDYYNEQFF. The CDR3 DNA sequence: TGTGCCAGTCGTAACACCCGGGACTACTACAATGAGCAGTTCTTC.

The rearrangement joins TRBV20-1 to TRBJ2-1; D is uncertain. This CDR3 comprises 15 residues. The germline gives CDR1 DFQATT, CDR2 SNEGSKA (reference sequence). Trimming removed 5 bases at V and 4 bases at J, with 18 bases between. The CDR3 DNA follows: TGCAGTGCTCCCACCGATAGTTCCAAATACAATGAGCAGTTCTTC. Translating gives CSAPTDSSKYNEQFF.

This clonotype was found many times. The chain is built from TRBV4-1 and TRBJ2-3; TRBD1 agrees at 8 bases. The CDR3 has 14 amino acids. J gave up 4 bases and V 0 bases, and 0 bases lay outside the gene matches. The germline CDR1 and CDR2 sequences are MGHRA and YSYEKL. The CDR3 protein is CASSQEQGADTQYF. The CDR3 DNA follows: TGCGCCAGCAGCCAAGAACAGGGGGCAGATACGCAGTATTTT.

This clonotype was picked up a small number of times. This chain connects TRBV29-1 to TRBJ2-2, with D tentatively TRBD2 (6 bases). The length of the CDR3 is 13 residues. In germline, CDR1 is SQVTM, CDR2 ANQGSEA. Between the trimmed V and J ends, which lost 6 bases and 3 bases, there was a span of 11 bases. The CDR3 here is CSVGSGDTGELFF. CDR3 sequence (DNA): TGCAGCGTAGGGTCGGGGGACACCGGGGAGCTGTTTTTT.

Points on this clonotype: No conserved phenylalanine or tryptophan ends this CDR3, so it is likely a read error. V gene TRBV15 combines with J gene TRBJ1-2; 7 bases agree with TRBD1. This CDR3 contains 17 residues. V lost 0 bases, J lost 4 bases, and 11 bases stayed unmatched. Germline-derived CDR1 and CDR2 are LNHNV and YYDKDF (reference sequence). CDR3 DNA sequence: TGTGCCACCAGCAGAGATTTCGGGGCAGGGGGGCTCTATGGCTACACCTCC. This translates into CATSRDFGAGGLYGYTS.

This clonotype was counted between two and nine times. The chain couples TRBV29-1 to TRBJ2-1, with 10 bases aligning to TRBD2. The CDR3 covers 16 residues. The J segment lost 4 bases and the V segment lost 6 bases, leaving 12 bases of the junction unmatched. The germline V gene has CDR1 SQVTM and CDR2 ANQGSEA. CDR3 in amino acids: CSVGIRGSGGYNEQFF. DNA of the CDR3: TGCAGCGTCGGTATACGGGGTAGCGGGGGGTACAATGAGCAGTTCTTC.

This clonotype showed up many times. J is TRBJ2-5 and V is TRBV10-3; a possible D gene is TRBD1 (7 bases). Germline V gene sequence: CDR1 ENHRY, CDR2 SYGVKD. This CDR3 is built from 16 residues. V was pared by 5 bases and J by 4 bases, with 20 bases between. The CDR3: CAISNRGDRRRETQYF. The CDR3 region has the DNA TGTGCCATCAGTAATAGGGGGGACAGAAGGCGAGAGACCCAGTACTTC.

J is TRBJ2-3 and V is TRBV5-1, with TRBD1 matching over 7 bases. V trimming: 3 bases; J trimming: 0 bases; junction bases outside the gene matches: 4. This CDR3 region has 15 residues. Germline V gene lookup returns CDR1 SGHRS and CDR2 YFSETQ. The CDR3 sequence is CASSYTGASTDTQYF. The CDR3 DNA sequence: TGCGCCAGCAGCTACACAGGGGCTAGCACAGATACGCAGTATTTT.

There are many counts of this clonotype. CDR3 DNA sequence: TGTGCCAGCAGTCTTAGCCCCAAGTACAGGGGGCCTCGCCCCTACACCTTC. It translates to CASSLSPKYRGPRPYTF. The rearrangement links TRBV28 to TRBJ1-2; 9 bases agree with TRBD1. The CDR3 covers 17 residues. CDR1 and CDR2 (germline): MDHEN, SYDVKM. V lost 5 bases and J lost 10; bases outside the gene matches: 20.

As regards this clonotype: One end of the junction does not line up with germline, which may come from a read error. The rearrangement joins TRBV5-6 to TRBJ2-1; D not certain. This CDR3 is 12 amino acids long. CDR1 and CDR2 from the germline V gene are SGHDT and YYEEEE. CDR3 sequence (DNA): TGTACCAGCAGCTTGGCCCCCATGGAGCAGTTCTTC. This codes for CTSSLAPMEQFF.

This clonotype was recorded many times. This chain's CDR3 is CASSLPGQPLYF. For the CDR3, the DNA is TGTGCCAGCAGCTTACCCGGACAACCTCTGTACTTC. The chain links TRBV7-8 to TRBJ2-7, with D possibly matching TRBD1 (5 bases). Trimming stripped 2 bases from V and 12 bases from J, with 14 bases between. This CDR3 has 12 residues. CDR1 SGHVS and CDR2 FQNEAQ come from the germline V gene.

The chain couples TRBV5-1 to TRBJ1-1; D is perhaps TRBD1 (6 bases). The CDR3 runs to 14 residues. The germline CDR1 and CDR2 sequences are SGHRS and YFSETQ. V shed 4 bases and J shed 7 bases, with 17 bases lying between them. CDR3 DNA sequence: TGCGCCAGCAGCGGGGGGACACCCAGAGGTGAAGCTTTCTTT. Its translation: CASSGGTPRGEAFF.

The rearrangement links TRBV10-3 to TRBJ1-2; D is undetermined. The V gene's germline CDR1 is ENHRY and CDR2 SYGVKD. With 4 bases removed from V and 3 bases from J, the gap between germline ends came to 12 bases. The CDR3 covers 14 residues. CDR3 sequence reads: CAISVDPRDYGYTF. In nucleotides, the CDR3 is TGTGCCATCAGTGTGGACCCAAGGGACTATGGCTACACCTTC.

On this clonotype: It may be a read error: a sequence one base away is much more abundant. The chain combines TRBV6-5 with TRBJ1-5; D remains ambiguous. CDR3 length: 13 residues. In germline, CDR1 is MNHEY, CDR2 SVGAGI. V was cut by 6 bases and J by 12 bases, with 18 bases left in between. CDR3 protein: CASRFNRVGSQHF. The DNA for the CDR3 is TGTGCCAGCAGATTTAATAGAGTTGGGAGCCAGCATTTT.

The J gene is TRBJ1-4, the V gene TRBV6-5, with TRBD1 matching 7 bases. J gave up 0 bases and V 6 bases, and 4 bases lay outside the gene matches. Per germline, CDR1 MNHEY and CDR2 SVGAGI. The CDR3 spans 15 residues. The chain's CDR3 is CASSNTGATNEKLFF. DNA for the CDR3: TGTGCCAGCAGCAATACAGGGGCAACTAATGAAAAACTGTTTTTT.